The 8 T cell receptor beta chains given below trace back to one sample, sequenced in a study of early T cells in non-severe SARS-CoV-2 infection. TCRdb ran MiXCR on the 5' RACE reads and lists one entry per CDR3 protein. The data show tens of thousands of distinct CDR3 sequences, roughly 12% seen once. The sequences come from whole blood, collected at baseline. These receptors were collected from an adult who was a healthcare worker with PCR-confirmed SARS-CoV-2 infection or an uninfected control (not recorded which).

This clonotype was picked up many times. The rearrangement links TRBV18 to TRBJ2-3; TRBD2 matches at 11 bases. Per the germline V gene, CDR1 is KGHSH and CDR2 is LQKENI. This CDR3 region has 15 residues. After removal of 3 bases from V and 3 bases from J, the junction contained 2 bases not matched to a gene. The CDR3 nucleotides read TGTGCCAGCTCACCGACTAGCGGGGCGACAGATACGCAGTATTTT. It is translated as CASSPTSGATDTQYF. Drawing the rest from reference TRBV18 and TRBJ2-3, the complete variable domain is NAGVMQNPRHLVRRRGQEARLRCSPMKGHSHVYWYRQLPEEGLKFMVYLQKENIIDESGMPKERFSAEFPKEGPSILRIQQVVRGDSAAYFCASSPTSGATDTQYFGPGTRLTVL.

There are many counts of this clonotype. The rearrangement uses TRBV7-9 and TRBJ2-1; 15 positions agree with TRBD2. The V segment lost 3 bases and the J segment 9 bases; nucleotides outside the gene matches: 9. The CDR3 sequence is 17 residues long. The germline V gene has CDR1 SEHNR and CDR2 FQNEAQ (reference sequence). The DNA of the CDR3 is TGTGCCAGCAGCTTCCCCCAGGGACTAGCGGGAGGTGGTGAGCAGTTCTTC. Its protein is CASSFPQGLAGGGEQFF.

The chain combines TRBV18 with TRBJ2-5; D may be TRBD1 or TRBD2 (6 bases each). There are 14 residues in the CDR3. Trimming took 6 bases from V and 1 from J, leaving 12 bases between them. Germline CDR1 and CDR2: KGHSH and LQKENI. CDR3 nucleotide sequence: TGTGCCAGCTCGCCCCGGGGGCCCCAAGAGACCCAGTACTTC. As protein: CASSPRGPQETQYF.

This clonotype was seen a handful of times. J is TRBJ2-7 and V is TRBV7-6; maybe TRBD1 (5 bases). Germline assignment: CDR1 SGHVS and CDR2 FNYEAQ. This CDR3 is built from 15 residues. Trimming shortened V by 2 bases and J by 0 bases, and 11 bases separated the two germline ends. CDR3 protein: CASSLRGGDSYEQYF. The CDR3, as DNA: TGTGCCAGCAGCTTAAGGGGCGGTGACTCCTACGAGCAGTACTTC.

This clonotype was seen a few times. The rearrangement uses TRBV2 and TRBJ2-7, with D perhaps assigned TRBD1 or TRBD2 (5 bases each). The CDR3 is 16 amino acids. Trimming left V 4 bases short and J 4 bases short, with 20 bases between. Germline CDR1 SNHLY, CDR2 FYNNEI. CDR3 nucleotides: TGTGCCAGCAGTGGAATGGGACCCCAAGGCCCTTACGAGCAGTACTTC. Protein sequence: CASSGMGPQGPYEQYF.

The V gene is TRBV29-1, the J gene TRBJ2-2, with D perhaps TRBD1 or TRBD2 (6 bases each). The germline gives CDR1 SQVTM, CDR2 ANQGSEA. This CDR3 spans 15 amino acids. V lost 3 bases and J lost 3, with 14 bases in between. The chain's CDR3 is CSVEGRQGYTGELFF. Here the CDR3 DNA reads TGCAGCGTTGAGGGGAGGCAGGGGTACACCGGGGAGCTGTTTTTT.

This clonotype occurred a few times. Here the CDR3 DNA reads TGTGCCAGCAGCCAGGACAGGGGATATTTAGATACGCAGTATTTT. It codes for CASSQDRGYLDTQYF. The chain employs TRBV6-6 and TRBJ2-3, with 9 bases lining up with TRBD1. The V and J ends lost 6 bases and 5 bases, in that order; junction bases with no gene match: 9. The CDR3 consists of 15 residues. Germline V CDR1 and CDR2: MNHNY, SVGAGI (reference sequence).

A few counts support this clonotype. The CDR3 sequence: CASSTGQGDGELFF. The CDR3 region has the DNA TGTGCCAGCAGCACGGGACAGGGGGACGGGGAGCTGTTTTTT. V gene TRBV12-3 or TRBV12-4 combines with J gene TRBJ2-2, with 11 positions matching TRBD1. The junction had 4 bases not matched to a gene; V was cut back by 6 bases and J by 7 bases. The length of the CDR3 is 14 residues.